This entry describes one TCR beta chain. Its target is not known. The sample belongs to a study of T cell responses to AZD1222 COVID-19 vaccine. Data came from immunoSEQ multiplex PCR; TCRdb stores just in-frame clones and leaves some out. The sample contains 110,000 or so clones, approximately 92% of which appear only once. Second-dose intervals near 4 or 12 weeks were combined. Findings and caveats of the study: Repertoires were sampled only after the peak T cell response. Dominant at 160-218 and 743-854, vaccine-associated CD4 TCRs also spanned spike.

The specimen was peripheral blood, collected 28 days after the second AZD1222 dose. The clonotype originates from an adult who received the AZD1222 COVID-19 vaccine.

The CDR3, as DNA: TGCGCCAGCAGCCAAGGAGCTAGCGGGCCACCAGATACGCAGTATTTT. It is translated as CASSQGASGPPDTQYF. The chain uses TRBV4-1 and TRBJ2-3; 8 nucleotides agree with TRBD2. The length of the CDR3 is 16 residues. CDR1 and CDR2 (germline): MGHRA, YSYEKL. The V and J ends lost 1 base and 4 bases, in that order; junction bases with no gene match: 7.